This passage covers 5 T cell receptor beta chains from one sample sequenced in a study of blood T cells in healthy people across ages. Primers used in a second PCR of roughly 6 to 12 cycles were a sample-barcoded 5' primer and a J-beta primer mix. One entry per CDR3 protein results from TCRdb running MiXCR on the 5' RACE reads. The profile shows 700,000 to 900,000 distinct CDR3 sequences, roughly 26% of them singletons. These records were also assigned to another study, of T cells of mothers and their children.

Source material: blood. Source of these receptors: a boy between 10 and 17 years old in good health.

The genes are TRBV5-1 and TRBJ2-7; D may be TRBD1 (5 bases). The CDR3 is made up of 13 amino acids. Deletions cut 0 bases from V and 6 bases from J, with 10 bases between. Germline V gene sequence: CDR1 SGHRS, CDR2 YFSETQ. CDR3 DNA: TGCGCCAGCAGCTTGGACAGGCTACTCGAGCAGTACTTC. This translates into CASSLDRLLEQYF.

This clonotype was counted a few times. This chain connects TRBV25-1 to TRBJ1-1; no clear D. There are 13 residues in the CDR3. Trimming shortened V by 6 bases and J by 5 bases, and 13 bases separated the two germline ends. From germline, CDR1 is MGHDK and CDR2 SYGVNS. In DNA, the CDR3 is TGTGCCAGCAGAAGCCGGGGAGGTACTGAAGCTTTCTTT. It codes for CASRSRGGTEAFF.

As to this clonotype: One end of the junction is discordant with germline, which a read error may explain. The chain links TRBV12-3 or TRBV12-4 to TRBJ2-5; D perhaps matches TRBD2 (6 bases). This CDR3 comprises 15 residues. The CDR3 spells CANSLGEGAGETQYF. The CDR3 DNA sequence: TGTGCCAACAGTTTAGGGGAAGGGGCGGGGGAGACCCAGTACTTC.

The chain combines TRBV12-3 or TRBV12-4 with TRBJ2-1; D gene unclear. V was trimmed by 1 base and J by 6 bases, leaving 16 bases between them. CDR3 size: 16 residues. The CDR3 coding sequence is TGTGCCAGCAGTTTAGTTGCGGCCCCGCGAGGCAATGAGCAGTTCTTC. It yields the protein CASSLVAAPRGNEQFF.

Many counts were recorded for this clonotype. V and J are TRBV6-1 and TRBJ2-7, with 7 positions matching TRBD1. Per the germline V gene, CDR1 is MNHNS and CDR2 is SASEGT. The CDR3 runs to 13 residues. V lost 4 bases, J lost 2 bases, and 2 bases stayed unmatched. CDR3 protein: CASSAGTAYEQYF. The CDR3, as DNA: TGTGCCAGCAGTGCTGGGACAGCCTACGAGCAGTACTTC.